This section outlines one T cell receptor (beta chain) sequence together with its context. This specimen belongs to a study of shared clonotypes between healthy human individuals. Method: immunoSEQ multiplex PCR; TCRdb's copy keeps in-frame clones and lacks some. This sample has about 1,500,000 clones, with roughly 96% found just once. V lost 10 bases and J lost 4, with 14 bases in between. Germline CDR1 SGHDN, CDR2 FVKESK. The CDR3 covers 14 residues. The sequencing input was naive CD4+ T cells sorted from blood. Subset reported: CD45RA+ positively selected. The rearrangement uses TRBV14 and TRBJ2-6; D unclear. The receptor comes from a man younger than 45 in good health. The CDR3 DNA follows: TGTGCCACCGACCAAGGTGCCGGGGCCAACGTCCTGACTTTC. The encoded protein is CATDQGAGANVLTF.